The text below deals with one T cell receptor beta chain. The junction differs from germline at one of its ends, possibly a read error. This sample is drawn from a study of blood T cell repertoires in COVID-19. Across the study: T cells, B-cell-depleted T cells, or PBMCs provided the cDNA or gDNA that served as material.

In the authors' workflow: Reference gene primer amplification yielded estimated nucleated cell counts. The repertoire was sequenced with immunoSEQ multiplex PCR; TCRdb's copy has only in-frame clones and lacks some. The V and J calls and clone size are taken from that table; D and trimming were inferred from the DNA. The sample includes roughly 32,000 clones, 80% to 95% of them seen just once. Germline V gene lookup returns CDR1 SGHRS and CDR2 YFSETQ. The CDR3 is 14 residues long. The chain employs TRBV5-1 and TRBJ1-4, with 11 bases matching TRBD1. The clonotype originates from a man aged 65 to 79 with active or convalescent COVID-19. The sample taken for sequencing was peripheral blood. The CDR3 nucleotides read TGCGCCAGCAGCCCTGGGACAGGGGGTGAAGAACTGTTTTTT. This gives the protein CASSPGTGGEELFF.